A single sample is the source of the 22 T cell receptor beta chains below, sequenced in a study of blood T cell repertoires in COVID-19. The assay was immunoSEQ multiplex PCR, and TCRdb's table has in-frame clones only and misses some. The data contain tens of thousands of clones, roughly nine tenths of them singletons. The specimen sequenced was peripheral blood. These receptors were collected from a man in his fifties with active COVID-19.

The chain employs TRBV30 and TRBJ1-5; perhaps TRBD1 as D (5 bases). CDR1 and CDR2 (germline): GTSNPN, SVGIG (reference sequence). The V and J ends lost 0 bases and 2 bases respectively, with 5 bases between them. The CDR3 has 13 residues. Written as DNA, the CDR3 is TGTGCCTGGAGTGTACAGGGCAATCAGCCCCAGCATTTT. Encoded protein: CAWSVQGNQPQHF.

This clone was detected a few times. The sample holds other DNA sequences that translate to the same CDR3. The rearrangement uses TRBV10-1 and TRBJ2-1, with 13 positions matching TRBD2. Germline V CDR1 and CDR2: WNHNN, SYGVQD (reference sequence). The V and J ends lost 5 bases and 5 bases, in that order; junction bases with no gene match: 3. The CDR3 loop spans 15 amino acids. The CDR3 region has the DNA TGCGCCAGCAGTTCCGGACTAGCGGGAGACAATGAGCAGTTCTTC. It specifies CASSSGLAGDNEQFF.

This chain links TRBV28 with TRBJ1-6; 10 positions agree with TRBD1. This CDR3 spans 14 amino acids. Trimming cost V 6 bases and J 7 bases; bases outside gene matches: 3. The germline gives CDR1 MDHEN, CDR2 SYDVKM. As DNA, the CDR3 is TGTGCCAGCAGCCTGGACAGGGGGAATTCACCCCTCCACTTT. Translated, it gives CASSLDRGNSPLHF.

This sequence joins TRBV7-3 and TRBJ2-1; 8 bases line up with TRBD2. The CDR3 has 15 residues. Germline V CDR1 and CDR2: SGHTA, FQGTGA. Losses at the gene ends were 5 bases for V and 0 bases for J; bases not matched to a gene: 3. The CDR3 DNA reads TGTGCCAGCAGCGCCAGCGGGAGCTCCTACAATGAGCAGTTCTTC. It is translated as CASSASGSSYNEQFF.

The chain links TRBV13 to TRBJ1-6; 10 bases agree with TRBD1. The V and J ends lost 6 bases and 7 bases, in that order; junction bases with no gene match: 9. Germline V gene sequence: CDR1 PRHDT, CDR2 FYEKMQ (reference sequence). The CDR3 is 16 amino acids. Written as DNA, the CDR3 is TGTGCCAGCAGTACTCCGGGACAGGGGAAGAATTCACCCCTCCACTTT. Translated, it gives CASSTPGQGKNSPLHF.

The gene calls are TRBV4-3 and TRBJ1-2; 9 bases are a match to TRBD1. The CDR3 spans 18 residues. J gave up 6 bases and V 5 bases, and 19 bases lay outside the gene matches. Germline V gene lookup returns CDR1 LGHNA and CDR2 YSLEER. The CDR3 loop is CASSLRTTGQGFTHGYTF. The DNA for the CDR3 is TGCGCCAGCAGCTTACGAACGACGGGACAGGGTTTTACGCATGGCTACACCTTC.

This clone was detected a few times. This chain joins TRBV6-6 and TRBJ2-2; D perhaps matches TRBD1 (5 bases). The CDR3 consists of 14 residues. V lost 7 bases to trimming and J lost 10 bases, with 19 bases between them. Germline values: CDR1 MNHNY, CDR2 SVGAGI (reference sequence). The CDR3 reads CASNKGLGLVELFF. In nucleotides, the CDR3 is TGTGCCAGCAACAAGGGGTTGGGCCTGGTGGAGCTGTTTTTT.

V is TRBV7-9 and J is TRBJ1-5, with a weak D call TRBD1 (6 bases). The CDR3 covers 15 residues. Germline lookup yields CDR1 SEHNR and CDR2 FQNEAQ (reference sequence). The ends were cut back, 1 base at V and 3 bases at J, with 10 bases in the middle. CDR3 in DNA: TGTGCCAGCAGCTTAGGGACAGAAGTCAATCAGCCCCAGCATTTT. Its translation is CASSLGTEVNQPQHF.

V usage is TRBV7-9 and J usage is TRBJ2-1, with 13 positions matching TRBD2. CDR1 is SEHNR, CDR2 FQNEAQ, per germline (reference sequence). V trimming: 5 bases; J trimming: 3 bases; junction bases outside the gene matches: 7. CDR3 length equals 17 residues. CDR3 sequence reads: CASSKGLAGADYNEQFF. CDR3 DNA: TGTGCCAGCAGCAAAGGACTAGCGGGAGCGGACTACAATGAGCAGTTCTTC.

This clone was recorded only once. The chain combines TRBV5-1 with TRBJ2-7; weak D call: TRBD1 (6 bases). CDR1 and CDR2 (germline): SGHRS, YFSETQ. V lost 5 bases to trimming and J lost 3 bases, with 15 bases between them. The CDR3 has 14 residues. CDR3 sequence reads: CASRATGQHYEQYF. The CDR3 bases are TGCGCCAGCAGAGCCACTGGACAGCACTACGAGCAGTACTTC.

The chain recombines TRBV10-3 with TRBJ2-7, with TRBD2 matching 9 bases. The ends lost 9 bases at V and 4 bases at J; junction bases unmatched: 4. Per the germline V gene, CDR1 is ENHRY and CDR2 is SYGVKD. The CDR3 spans 12 residues. CDR3 nucleotide sequence: TGTGCCATGGGTAGCGGGAGTTACGAGCAGTACTTC. Amino acid sequence: CAMGSGSYEQYF.

V and J are TRBV4-1 and TRBJ2-2; a weak D match, TRBD2 (5 bases). The CDR3 has 15 residues. V was trimmed by 1 base and J by 4 bases, leaving 10 bases between them. Per germline, CDR1 MGHRA and CDR2 YSYEKL. Written as DNA, the CDR3 is TGCGCCAGCAGCCAAGGACCGGGAACCACCGGGGAGCTGTTTTTT. Encoded protein: CASSQGPGTTGELFF.

The CDR3 is CASSLQDMNTEAFF. CDR3 DNA: TGTGCCAGCAGCTTACAGGACATGAACACTGAAGCTTTCTTT. The chain couples TRBV6-5 to TRBJ1-1, with TRBD1 as a possible D gene (5 bases). Germline assignment: CDR1 MNHEY and CDR2 SVGAGI. The CDR3 has 14 amino acids. Trimming cost V 6 bases and J 0 bases, with 11 bases left between them.

The rearrangement links TRBV18 to TRBJ2-7; 8 bases map to TRBD2. In germline, CDR1 is KGHSH, CDR2 LQKENI. CDR3 size: 15 residues. Trimming at V came to 2 bases and at J to 5 bases, leaving 8 bases not matched to a gene. The CDR3 nucleotides read TGTGCCAGCTCACCAGGCGGACTAGCTGCGGACGAGCAGTACTTC. Protein: CASSPGGLAADEQYF.

The chain has TRBV30 and TRBJ2-1, with TRBD2 matching over 8 bases. The CDR3 length is 13 residues. Germline V lookup: CDR1 GTSNPN, CDR2 SVGIG (reference sequence). The V segment lost 8 bases and the J segment 4 bases; nucleotides outside the gene matches: 7. The CDR3 region is CAGKREFYNEQFF. The CDR3 DNA sequence: TGTGCCGGGAAGCGGGAGTTTTACAATGAGCAGTTCTTC.

This clone occurred once. The J gene is TRBJ1-1, the V gene TRBV10-3, with TRBD1 as a possible D gene (5 bases). V was trimmed by 6 bases and J by 2 bases, leaving 10 bases between them. CDR3 size: 13 residues. Germline V gene data show CDR1 as ENHRY and CDR2 as SYGVKD. The CDR3 here is CAISQGSNTEAFF. The CDR3 bases are TGTGCCATCAGCCAGGGAAGCAACACTGAAGCTTTCTTT.

The chain carries TRBV7-6 and TRBJ2-1; D is possibly TRBD2 (12 bases). With 5 bases removed from V and 6 bases from J, the gap between germline ends came to 26 bases. CDR1 is SGHVS, CDR2 FNYEAQ, per germline. The CDR3 consists of 18 residues. The CDR3 sequence: CASSTGQGVLAGGNEQFF. The CDR3 DNA is TGTGCCAGCAGCACGGGACAGGGGGTACTAGCGGGAGGCAATGAGCAGTTCTTC. Using reference TRBV7-6 and TRBJ2-1 for the parts outside the CDR3, the full variable domain is GAGVSQSPRYKVTKRGQDVALRCDPISGHVSLYWYRQALGQGPEFLTYFNYEAQQDKSGLPNDRFSAERPEGSISTLTIQRTEQRDSAMYRCASSTGQGVLAGGNEQFFGPGTRLTVL.

This sequence joins TRBV29-1 and TRBJ1-2; D is undetermined. The CDR3 sequence is 11 residues long. V lost 7 bases and J 3 bases, leaving 9 bases between the germline ends. Germline CDR1 SQVTM, CDR2 ANQGSEA. CDR3 amino acids: CSAERDYGYTF. The CDR3 bases are TGCAGCGCAGAACGAGACTATGGCTACACCTTC.

The V and J genes are TRBV5-6 and TRBJ1-6, with 8 bases identical to TRBD1. Germline V gene sequence: CDR1 SGHDT, CDR2 YYEEEE. J was trimmed by 2 bases and V by 3 bases; bases with no gene match: 4. This CDR3 comprises 16 residues. CDR3 sequence reads: CASSSDREPYNSPLHF. The CDR3 DNA reads as TGTGCCAGCAGCTCGGACAGGGAACCCTATAATTCACCCCTCCACTTT.

The chain recombines TRBV11-3 with TRBJ1-1, with D tentatively TRBD1 (5 bases). Germline loops: CDR1 SGHNT, CDR2 YENEEA. This CDR3 is built from 12 residues. Trimming took off 6 bases at V and 7 bases at J, with 12 bases between the two ends. CDR3 in DNA: TGTGCCAGCAGATGGGGAGGGGATGAAGCTTTCTTT. It translates to CASRWGGDEAFF.

The chain has TRBV5-5 and TRBJ2-5; 8 bases match TRBD1. The germline V gene has CDR1 SGHKS and CDR2 YYEKEE (reference sequence). V dropped 2 bases and J dropped 0; count of bases not matched to a gene: 6. CDR3 length: 16 residues. The DNA for the CDR3 is TGTGCCAGCAGCTTATGGGACAGGAGGTACCAAGAGACCCAGTACTTC. It is translated as CASSLWDRRYQETQYF.

This rearrangement joins TRBV5-6 to TRBJ2-1; the D call may be TRBD1 or TRBD2 (6 bases each). V lost 4 bases to trimming and J lost 8 bases, with 10 bases between them. Germline V gives CDR1 SGHDT, CDR2 YYEEEE. This CDR3 has 12 amino acids. The CDR3 DNA reads as TGTGCCAGCAGCCTGGGGGGCCATGAGCAGTTCTTC. It codes for CASSLGGHEQFF. The full variable domain, completed using reference TRBV5-6 and TRBJ2-1, is DAGVTQSPTHLIKTRGQQVTLRCSPKSGHDTVSWYQQALGQGPQFIFQYYEEEERQRGNFPDRFSGHQFPNYSSELNVNALLLGDSALYLCASSLGGHEQFFGPGTRLTVL.